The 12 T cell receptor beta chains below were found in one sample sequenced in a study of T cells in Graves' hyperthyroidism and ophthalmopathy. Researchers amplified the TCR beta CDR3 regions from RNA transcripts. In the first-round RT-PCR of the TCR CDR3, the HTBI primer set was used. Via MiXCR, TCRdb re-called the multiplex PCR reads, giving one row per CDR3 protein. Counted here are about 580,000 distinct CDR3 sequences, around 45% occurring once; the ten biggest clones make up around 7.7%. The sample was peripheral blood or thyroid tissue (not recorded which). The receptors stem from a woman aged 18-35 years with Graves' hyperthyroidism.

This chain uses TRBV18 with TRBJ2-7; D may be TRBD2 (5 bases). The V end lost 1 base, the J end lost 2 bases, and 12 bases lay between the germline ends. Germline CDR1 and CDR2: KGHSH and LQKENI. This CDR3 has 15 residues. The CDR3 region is CASSPRRVPTYEQYF. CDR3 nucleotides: TGTGCCAGCTCACCACGGCGGGTCCCAACCTACGAGCAGTACTTC.

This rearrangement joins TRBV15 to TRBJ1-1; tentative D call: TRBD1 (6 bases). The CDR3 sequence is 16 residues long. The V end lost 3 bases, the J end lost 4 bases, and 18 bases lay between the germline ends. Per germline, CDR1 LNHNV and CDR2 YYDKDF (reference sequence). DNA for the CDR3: TGTGCCACCAGCAGCAGATCAGGGGCTGCCGGCACTGAAGCTTTCTTT. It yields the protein CATSSRSGAAGTEAFF. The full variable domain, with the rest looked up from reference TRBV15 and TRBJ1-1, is DAMVIQNPRYQVTQFGKPVTLSCSQTLNHNVMYWYQQKSSQAPKLLFHYYDKDFNNEADTPDNFQSRRPNTSFCFLDIRSPGLGDTAMYLCATSSRSGAAGTEAFFGQGTRLTVV.

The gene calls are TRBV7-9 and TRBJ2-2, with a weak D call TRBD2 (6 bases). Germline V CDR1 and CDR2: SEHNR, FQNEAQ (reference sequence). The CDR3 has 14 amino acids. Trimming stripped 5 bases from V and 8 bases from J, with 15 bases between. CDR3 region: CASSGRERRGELFF. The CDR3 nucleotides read TGTGCCAGCAGCGGTCGGGAGCGTCGGGGGGAGCTGTTTTTT.

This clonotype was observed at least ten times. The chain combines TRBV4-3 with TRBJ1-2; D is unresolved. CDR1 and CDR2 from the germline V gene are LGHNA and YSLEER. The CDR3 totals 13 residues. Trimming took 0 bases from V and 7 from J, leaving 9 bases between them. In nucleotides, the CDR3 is TGCGCCAGCAGCCAAGATTTAGCTCGTGGCTACACCTTC. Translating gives CASSQDLARGYTF.

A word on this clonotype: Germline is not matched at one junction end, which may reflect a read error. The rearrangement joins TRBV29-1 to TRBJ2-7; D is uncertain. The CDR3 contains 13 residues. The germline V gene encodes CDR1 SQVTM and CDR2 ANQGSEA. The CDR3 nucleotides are TGCAGCCTAGAACCGGGTAGGTCCTCCGAGCAGTACTTC. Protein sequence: CSLEPGRSSEQYF.

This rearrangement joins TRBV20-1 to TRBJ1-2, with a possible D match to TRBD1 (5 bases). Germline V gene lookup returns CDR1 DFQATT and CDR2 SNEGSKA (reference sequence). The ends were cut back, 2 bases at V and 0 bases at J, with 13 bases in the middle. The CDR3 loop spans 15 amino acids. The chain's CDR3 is CSARSADRTNYGYTF. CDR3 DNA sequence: TGCAGTGCTAGAAGCGCCGACAGAACTAACTATGGCTACACCTTC.

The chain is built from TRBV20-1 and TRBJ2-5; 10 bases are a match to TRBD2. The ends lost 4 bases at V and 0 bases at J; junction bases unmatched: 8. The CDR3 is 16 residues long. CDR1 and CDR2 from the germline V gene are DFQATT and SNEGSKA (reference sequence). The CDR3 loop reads CSANHILAGDQETQYF. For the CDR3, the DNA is TGCAGTGCTAACCACATCCTAGCGGGGGACCAAGAGACCCAGTACTTC.

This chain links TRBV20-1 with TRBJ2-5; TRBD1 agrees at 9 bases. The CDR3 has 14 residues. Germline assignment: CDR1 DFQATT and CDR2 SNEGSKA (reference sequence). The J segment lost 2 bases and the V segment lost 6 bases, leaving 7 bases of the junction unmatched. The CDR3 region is CSAYRTGEQETQYF. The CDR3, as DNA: TGCAGTGCCTACCGGACAGGGGAACAAGAGACCCAGTACTTC.

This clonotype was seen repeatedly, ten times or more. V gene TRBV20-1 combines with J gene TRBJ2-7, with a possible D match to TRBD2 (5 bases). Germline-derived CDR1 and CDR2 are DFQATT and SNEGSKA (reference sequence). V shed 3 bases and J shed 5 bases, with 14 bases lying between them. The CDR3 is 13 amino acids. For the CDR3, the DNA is TGCAGTGCTAGGGTTTTTCAGAGGGACGAGCAGTACTTC. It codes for CSARVFQRDEQYF.

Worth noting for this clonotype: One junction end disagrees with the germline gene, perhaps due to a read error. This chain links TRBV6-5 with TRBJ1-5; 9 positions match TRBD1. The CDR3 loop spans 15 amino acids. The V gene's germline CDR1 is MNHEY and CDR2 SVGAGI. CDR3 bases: TGTGCCAGCAGTAACTCCTACAGGGGGCCGCGCACCCAGCATTTT. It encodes CASSNSYRGPRTQHF.

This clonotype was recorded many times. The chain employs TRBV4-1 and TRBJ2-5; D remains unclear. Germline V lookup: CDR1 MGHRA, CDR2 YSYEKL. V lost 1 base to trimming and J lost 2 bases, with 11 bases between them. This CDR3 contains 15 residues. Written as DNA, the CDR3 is TGCGCCAGCAGCCAAGGATCAAAGGATCAAGAGACCCAGTACTTC. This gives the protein CASSQGSKDQETQYF.

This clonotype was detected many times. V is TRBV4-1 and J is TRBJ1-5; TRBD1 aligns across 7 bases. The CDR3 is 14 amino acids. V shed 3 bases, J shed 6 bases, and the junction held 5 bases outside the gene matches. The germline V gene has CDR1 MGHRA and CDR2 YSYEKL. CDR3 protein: CASSQTGSAQPQHF. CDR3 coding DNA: TGCGCCAGCAGCCAGACAGGGAGCGCTCAGCCCCAGCATTTT.